Shown below are 2 T cell receptor beta chains from a single sample sequenced in a study of blood T cell repertoires in COVID-19. Libraries were prepared by immunoSEQ multiplex PCR; TCRdb keeps only in-frame clonotypes and omits some of them. The sample contains roughly 180,000 clones, under 85% of which appear only once. The sample consisted of peripheral blood. These receptors came from a man of 80 years or more with COVID-19, enrolled during active disease.

As to this clone: Other nucleotide sequences in the sample specify the same CDR3. This sequence joins TRBV6-5 and TRBJ1-2; 9 bases agree with TRBD1. J gave up 8 bases and V 6 bases, and 7 bases lay outside the gene matches. This CDR3 spans 13 amino acids. The germline V gene encodes CDR1 MNHEY and CDR2 SVGAGI. This CDR3 is CASRRRTGDGYTF. The CDR3 bases are TGTGCCAGCAGGCGACGGACAGGGGACGGCTACACCTTC.

This sequence joins TRBV5-8 and TRBJ1-2; 7 bases align to TRBD1. This CDR3 is built from 14 residues. Germline values: CDR1 SGHTS, CDR2 YDEGEE. V trimming: 5 bases; J trimming: 4 bases; junction bases outside the gene matches: 8. The CDR3 here is CASSVSRGPYGYTF. CDR3 DNA: TGTGCCAGCAGTGTCTCAAGGGGGCCCTATGGCTACACCTTC.